The entry below describes one TCR beta chain. The sample holds a few counts of this clonotype. What this receptor recognizes is not known. One base away there is no much larger clone; base qualities are not given. This entry comes from a study of T cells after yellow fever vaccination (dated by TCRdb to the late 2010s). General notes on the study: The SMART-Seq v4 Ultra Low Input RNA kit was used to prepare libraries from fractions with low cell numbers. Bulk TCR alpha and beta repertoires were sequenced longitudinally to track T-cell clones before and after primary and booster YFV17D yellow fever vaccination. Two healthy male donors, one aged 18 to 30 and one aged 30 to 40 years, made up the cohort. Blood samples were taken at several timepoints before and after primary and secondary immunization, and bulk PBMC replicates and cell subsets were isolated. What the research found in general, with its limitations: Computational filtering was required because FACS-sorted repertoires could contain abundant contaminating clonotypes from the bulk population. Because only a couple of donors were included in the study, the extent to which the findings can be generalized is limited. Most clones expanded after primary vaccination (96% of CD4 and 88% of CD8) were re-detected after the booster, suggesting that broad memory maintenance occurred. The secondary T-cell response was found to be weaker but faster than the primary response, with a peak reached on day 5 rather than on day 15. A small share of clonotypes occurred in both CD4 and CD8 compartments, likely arising from convergent recombination.

The treatment or condition label, as the study defines it: live attenuated yellow fever vaccine strain. At every blood-draw timepoint, two biological replicates of bulk PBMCs were collected. A standard Ficoll-Paque protocol was used to isolate PBMCs from peripheral blood. RNA was extracted with TriZol from bulk PBMCs, CD4 and CD8 fractions, and dextramer-positive and dextramer-negative fractions. V trim: 0 bases; J trim: 4 bases; unmatched bases: 17. Spanning cysteine to phenylalanine, the CDR3 consists of 20 amino acids. Only the CDR3 DNA stays, 60 bases, in frame from base 1. The germline V gene supplies CDR1 MNHEY and CDR2 SVGEGT. TCRdb shows the sequencer as Illumina NovaSeq 6000. TCR cDNA was made using 5'RACE template switching, a step that added a universal primer site and unique molecular identifiers. Priming for cDNA synthesis came from both the TCR alpha and TCR beta constant segments. Library amplification used two PCR steps, and the second PCR step added sample barcodes and sequencing adapters. Sequencing of libraries was done on Illumina HiSeq 2500 (2x100 bp) or NovaSeq (2x150 bp). In the paper's pipeline: MIGEC was used to demultiplex reads and collapse the reads into UMI consensus sequences, and MiXCR was used for V(D)J alignment. Using edgeR on replicate PBMC samples, clonotypes were called vaccine-responding if FDR was below 0.01 and the log2 fold change was above 5 up to day 15. CD4 or CD8 identity was assigned to each bulk clonotype according to whether the clonotype was present at higher abundance in the sequenced CD4 repertoire or the sequenced CD8 repertoire. The public reads were run again by TCRdb, first through fastp at Q25 and then through MiXCR, and only productive beta chains were kept. A single entry per CDR3 protein holds the most common genes and DNA from its merged rows. V and J calls and clone size were set by TCRdb, not the authors. The sample table contains some 420,000 distinct CDR3 sequences; only one count was recorded for around a sixth of them. 18% of the sample lies in the top ten.

The sequence links TRBV6-2 or TRBV6-3 to TRBJ1-1, and 10 junction bases match TRBD1. The sequence was obtained from a man aged 18 to 29 who received the YFV17D yellow fever vaccine. Sequencing was performed on PBMCs, taken before the yellow fever booster vaccination. The DNA sequence is TGTGCCAGCAGTTACTCTTGGTCCTTGGGACAGGGGACTACGGGCACTGAAGCTTTCTTT. Translated, this is CASSYSWSLGQGTTGTEAFF.